This TCR beta chain was obtained from a study of cytomegalovirus exposure and HLA in healthy donors (dated by TCRdb to the late 2010s). For context, the study as a whole: In an earlier analysis of fewer than 750 of the donors, roughly 300 Gb of sequence data and 117 million unique TCR beta sequences from 180 million or so T cells were reported. An earlier analysis of 587 of the donors applied high-throughput TCR beta sequencing to assess whether each TCR beta V gene segment acted as functional or pseudogenic. Genome-wide SNP genotypes for about 60% of the roughly 670 donors were used in a later genetic analysis, which treated that subset as a discovery cohort. In a later analysis, previously published TCR beta repertoires from 666 donors were re-analyzed and high-resolution HLA genotyping was added so that TCR occurrence patterns could be studied. An early release that covered 500 to 800 HLA-typed donors contained about 300 gigabases of sequencing data and tens of millions of unique TCR sequences. Alongside the repertoire data, information on donor age, sex, ethnicity and CMV serostatus was compiled. Typing coverage varied by locus: about 620-630 donors for A, B, C, DRB1 and DQB1; approximately 500 for DQA1; over 600 for DPA1; approximately 490 for DPB1. The study aimed to test whether signatures of past pathogen exposure could be identified by cataloging public T cell receptors. Every discovery cohort repertoire had been produced on one sequencing platform. Rather than drawing on any new phenotypic data, the later analysis identified candidate immune exposures from TCR beta sequences and the way those sequences occurred across donors. A separate validation cohort of over a hundred different subjects was used in addition to the approximately 640-subject first cohort. High-throughput TCR immunosequencing, statistical association of individual TCRs with disease status, and machine learning were combined to predict cytomegalovirus infection status. Class I and class II HLA loci were covered by the typing at four-digit resolution. Among roughly 400 genotyped donors of the cohort, an average of about 240,000 unique TCR beta nucleotide sequences were sequenced per donor, roughly 18% of them non-productive. Of the roughly 400 genotyped donors, approximately 83% fell in the genetic ancestry cluster associated with self-reported Caucasian donors. Roughly 5 DR-DQ haplotypes were treated as single units for association and clustering because of strong linkage in the cohort. The study used immunosequencing to profile the T cell repertoires of approximately 690 subjects and linked those repertoires to cytomegalovirus serostatus. Here is what the overall study found, with its caveats: Correlated functional status among segregating V segments might reflect linkage disequilibrium, but an unknown experimental factor could not be ruled out. Some IMGT-functional V segments, including TRBV6-2 and TRBV6-3, could not be told apart with the 87-base-pair reads, so those segments were excluded. It was suggested by the authors that the approach could potentially be generalized to other disease states and immunological phenotypes. The classifier was reported to diagnose cytomegalovirus status with high specificity and sensitivity in both the original cohort and the validation cohort. When HLA alleles, especially DR and DQ, strongly co-occurred, attributing TCR associations to individual alleles was difficult. A later analysis found that TCR association rates varied across HLA loci, with DRB1 alleles showing the most associated TCRs and HLA-C alleles the fewest. A cluster of highly shared sequence variants was judged likely to represent a technical artifact of the sequencing pipeline. In vitro tests confirmed that three of the cytomegalovirus-associated TCR beta chains recognize cytomegalovirus antigens. Because counts were too low, around 18 rarely observed V segments, including chromosome 9 orphons, were left out of the earlier analysis of 587 of the donors. Specific HLA alleles were associated with 15,000 to 20,000 TCR beta sequences at a false discovery rate of 0.05 in a later analysis. In an earlier analysis of more than 500 of the donors, most TCR beta V segments appeared in productive rearrangements about 87% or about 30% of the time, broadly matching IMGT annotations. In the study, some 180 TCR beta chains were listed as associated with cytomegalovirus. According to a later analysis, most CMV-associated TCR beta chains appeared to be HLA-restricted, and the HLA associations seemed to be driven largely by CMV exposure. A further reported finding was that TCR beta sequences accurately predicted the HLA-A and HLA-B alleles for most subjects in the first cohort. The only immune exposure information available for the cohort was CMV serostatus. A later analysis reported that several top co-occurrence clusters appeared linked to parvovirus B19, influenza, CMV and Epstein-Barr virus. Presence/absence analyses assumed roughly uniform sequencing depth across donors, an assumption that may not hold. HLA typing was unavailable for some donors at each locus, so association tests used only the typed subset. V-gene and J-gene trimming of TCR beta chains was associated with a missense DCLRE1C variant in a later genetic analysis, and the association was replicated in an independent cohort. In a later analysis, HLA-associated TCR beta chains were found to be more clonally expanded and to have lower generation probabilities than equally common non-associated chains. In this cohort, only TCR beta chains were sequenced, and detectable features were limited by the absence of alpha or paired-chain data. In a later genetic analysis, fewer N-insertions in productive TCRs were reported among donors in an Asian-associated ancestry cluster than the roughly 640-donor mean. Across donors, most TCR sequences were observed very rarely, whereas some public TCRs were present in many individuals.

Including cysteine and phenylalanine, the CDR3 has 15 amino acids. Solely the CDR3 DNA is kept, with 45 bases framed from the first base. The germline V gene sets CDR1 to MGHRA and CDR2 to YSYEKL. Relative to germline, V is missing 4 bases and J is missing 4 bases, with 3 bases of the junction outside any gene match. The library relied on the immunoSEQ multiplex PCR assay. A mixture of 60 forward primers for TCR Vbeta segments and 13 reverse primers for TCR Jbeta segments was used in the multiplex PCR. Amplification of the CDR3 region of rearranged TCR beta genes was performed with a multiplex PCR assay on genomic DNA. On the Illumina HiSeq System, the amplified TCR beta libraries were sequenced as 87-base-pair reads. The original pipeline was this. A later analysis tallied approximately 87 million unique TCR beta chains across the approximately 670 repertoires, and around 9.9 million of those chains were shared by two or more donors. Raw reads were error-corrected and collapsed into unique sequences with a nearest-neighbor algorithm that merged closely related sequences to remove PCR and sequencing errors. V, D and J gene segments were assigned by aligning CDR3 sequences to IMGT reference sequences. Each retained sequence needed at least a six-nucleotide match to both a V gene segment and a J gene segment. Rearrangements were called productive when the CDR3 lacked stop codons and stayed in frame with V and J; all others were non-productive. CDR3 was defined by IMGT convention, running from the second conserved V-encoded cysteine to the conserved J-encoded phenylalanine. In an earlier analysis of roughly 610 of the donors, sequences lacking an unambiguous match to a single V gene segment were excluded. An earlier analysis of 500 to 700 of the donors classified V segments as functional when productive rearrangements were above 56.7% and as segregating when the standard deviation between donors was above 5%. A statistical classification framework was built for diagnosing cytomegalovirus status from the catalog of TCR beta chain sequences. A later analysis assigned V and J genes by comparing TCR nucleotide sequences with IMGT/GENE-DB human TR gene sequences. Using the TCRdist pipeline, a later analysis assigned CDR3 sequences along with most-parsimonious VDJ recombination scenarios. In a later analysis, each TCR beta chain was defined by its CDR3 amino acid sequence together with its V-gene family, and reads lacking a unique V-gene family were excluded. As a way to deal with suspected cross-contamination and a sequencing artifact, a later analysis dropped under 600 nucleotide sequences that were highly shared and had low generation probability. A later analysis calculated a clonal expansion index for each public chain from normalized within-repertoire ranks of inferred template counts. In a later analysis, generation probabilities were computed with a VDJ recombination model fitted to out-of-frame rearrangements, and the resulting probabilities were checked against IGoR. In a later analysis, TCR-TCR, TCR-HLA and TCR-CMV co-occurrence was scored with hypergeometric tests, and a repertoire-size bias correction was applied to TCR pairs. In a later analysis, false discovery rates were estimated by permuting HLA or CMV assignments 20 times. A later analysis grouped co-occurring TCRs with DBSCAN, adding TCRdist sequence similarity when clustering within HLA-allele-positive subsets. Co-occurrence clustering excluded repertoires with fewer than 30,000 or more than 120,000 public chains, plus five with anomalous nucleotide sharing. The source is immuneACCESS, and TCRdb retained only in-frame sequences with V and J called. Part of the clones is not carried over; for the studies checked, unresolved V genes explain less than half of this, and the remainder is unexplained. That table furnishes V, J and clone size, whereas the DNA furnished D and trimming. The table for this sample records some 70,000 clones. The ten largest clonotypes hold over 4.5% of the sample.

The cohort consisted of 670 or so healthy bone marrow donors. At the time of sampling, every cohort member was nominally healthy, though immune exposures that went unrecorded were likely present. The donor was CMV seronegative and was included in the group of a few hundred seronegative cohort members. A peripheral blood sample was collected from each donor, and TCR beta sequencing was performed on peripheral blood mononuclear cells. Genomic DNA was extracted from the blood cell samples with the Qiagen DNeasy Blood Extraction Kit. Of note for this clone: It lacks a known antigen.

This sequence was found in a man aged 40-49 years in good health and CMV-seronegative. The chain uses TRBV4-1 and TRBJ2-7, and TRBD2 aligns with 14 junction nucleotides. Material: PBMCs. The sequence in DNA is TGCGCCAGCAGCCGACTAGCGGGAGGGTCATACGAGCAGTACTTC. Its translation reads: CASSRLAGGSYEQYF.